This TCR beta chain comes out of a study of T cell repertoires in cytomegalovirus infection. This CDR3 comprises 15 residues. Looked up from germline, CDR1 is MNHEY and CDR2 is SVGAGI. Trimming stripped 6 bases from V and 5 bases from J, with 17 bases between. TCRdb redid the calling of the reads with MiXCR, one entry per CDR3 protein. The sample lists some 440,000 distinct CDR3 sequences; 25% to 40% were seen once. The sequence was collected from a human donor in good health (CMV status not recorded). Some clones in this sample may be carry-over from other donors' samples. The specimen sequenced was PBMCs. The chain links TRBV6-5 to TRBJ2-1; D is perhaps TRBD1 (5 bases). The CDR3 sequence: CASSPDETDNNEQFF. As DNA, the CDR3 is TGTGCCAGCAGCCCCGACGAGACAGACAACAATGAGCAGTTCTTC.